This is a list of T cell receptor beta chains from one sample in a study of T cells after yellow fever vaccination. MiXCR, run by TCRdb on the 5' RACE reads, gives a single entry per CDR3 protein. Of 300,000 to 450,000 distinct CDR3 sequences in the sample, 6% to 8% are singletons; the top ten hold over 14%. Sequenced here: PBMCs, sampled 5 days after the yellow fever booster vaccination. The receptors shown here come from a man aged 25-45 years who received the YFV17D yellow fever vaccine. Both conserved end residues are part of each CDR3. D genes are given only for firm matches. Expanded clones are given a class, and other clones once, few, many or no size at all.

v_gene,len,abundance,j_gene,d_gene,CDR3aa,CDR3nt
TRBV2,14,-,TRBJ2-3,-,CADYRGERTDTQYF,TGTGCGGACTATAGGGGGGAGAGGACAGATACGCAGTATTTT
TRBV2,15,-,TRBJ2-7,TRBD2,CASSGSSGRFYEQYF,TGTGCCAGCAGTGGGTCGAGCGGGAGGTTTTACGAGCAGTACTTC
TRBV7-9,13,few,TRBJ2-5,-,CASSFFGGETQYF,TGTGCCAGCAGCTTCTTCGGGGGAGAGACCCAGTACTTC
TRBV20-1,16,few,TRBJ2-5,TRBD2,CSASPPLAGVGETQYF,TGCAGTGCTAGCCCCCCACTAGCGGGAGTGGGAGAGACCCAGTACTTC
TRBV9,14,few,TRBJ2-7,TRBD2,CASSATSGRYEQYF,TGTGCCAGCAGCGCGACTAGCGGGAGGTACGAGCAGTACTTC
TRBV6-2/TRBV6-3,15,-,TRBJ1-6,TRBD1,CASSSRGQGNSPLHF,TGTGCCAGCAGTTCCCGGGGACAGGGGAATTCACCCCTCCACTTT
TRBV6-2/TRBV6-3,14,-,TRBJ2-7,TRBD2,CASSFLAGAEEQYF,TGTGCCAGCAGTTTTCTAGCGGGAGCGGAAGAGCAGTACTTC
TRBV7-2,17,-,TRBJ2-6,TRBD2,CASSFGGGSSGANVLTF,TGTGCCAGCAGCTTTGGGGGAGGGAGCTCTGGGGCCAACGTCCTGACTTTC
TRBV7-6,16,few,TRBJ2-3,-,CASSFFRGSVADTQYF,TGTGCCAGCAGCTTTTTCCGGGGCTCGGTGGCAGATACGCAGTATTTT
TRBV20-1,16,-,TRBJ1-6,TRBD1,CCARETGTGFRSPLHF,TGCTGTGCTAGAGAAACCGGGACAGGGTTTCGTTCACCCCTCCACTTT
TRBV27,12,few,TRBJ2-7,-,CATHRAAYEQYF,TGTGCCACCCACAGGGCCGCCTACGAGCAGTACTTC
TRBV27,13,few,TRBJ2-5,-,CASRGLASETQYF,TGTGCCAGCAGGGGGCTTGCCTCAGAGACCCAGTACTTC
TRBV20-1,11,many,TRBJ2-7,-,CSASGSYEQYF,TGCAGTGCTAGCGGGTCCTACGAGCAGTACTTC
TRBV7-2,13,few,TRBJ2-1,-,CASSPGLWDEQFF,TGTGCCAGCAGCCCAGGGCTTTGGGATGAGCAGTTCTTC
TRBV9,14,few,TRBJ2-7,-,CASSRDPFGYEQYF,TGTGCCAGCAGCCGGGACCCCTTCGGCTACGAGCAGTACTTC
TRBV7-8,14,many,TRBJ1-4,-,CASSLGWRDQELFF,TGTGCCAGCAGCTTAGGTTGGCGGGACCAGGAACTGTTTTTT
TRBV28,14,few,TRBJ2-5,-,CASSSLGRQETQYF,TGTGCCAGCAGCTCCCTGGGGCGACAAGAGACCCAGTACTTC
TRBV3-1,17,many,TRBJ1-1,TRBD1,CASSQEAGTGPNTEAFF,TGTGCCAGCAGCCAAGAGGCCGGGACAGGGCCGAACACTGAAGCTTTCTTT
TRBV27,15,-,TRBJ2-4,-,CASSSVTLAKNIQYF,TGTGCCAGCAGTTCAGTGACACTAGCCAAAAACATTCAGTACTTC
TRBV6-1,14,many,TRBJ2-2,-,CASTPTGNTGELFF,TGTGCCAGCACCCCCACAGGGAACACCGGGGAGCTGTTTTTT
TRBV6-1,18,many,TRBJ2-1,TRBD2,CASFPTPGTSGTYNEQFF,TGTGCCAGCTTTCCCACCCCCGGGACTAGCGGGACTTACAATGAGCAGTTCTTC
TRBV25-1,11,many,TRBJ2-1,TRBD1,CASRDLGTGVF,TGTGCCAGCAGAGACCTCGGGACAGGGGTCTTC
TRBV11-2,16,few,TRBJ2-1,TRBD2,CASSLGAGGAYNEQFF,TGTGCCAGCAGCTTAGGAGCGGGAGGCGCCTACAATGAGCAGTTCTTC
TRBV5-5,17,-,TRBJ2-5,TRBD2,CASSPPGLAGARETQYF,TGTGCCAGCAGCCCCCCGGGACTAGCGGGAGCACGAGAGACCCAGTACTTC
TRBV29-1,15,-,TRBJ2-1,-,CSGEEPGSSYNEQFF,TGCAGCGGAGAAGAGCCGGGTAGCTCCTACAATGAGCAGTTCTTC
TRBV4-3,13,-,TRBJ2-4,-,CASSQSEGNIQYF,TGCGCCAGCAGCCAATCCGAGGGAAACATTCAGTACTTC
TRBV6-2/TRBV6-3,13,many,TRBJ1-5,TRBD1,CATKNRGNQPQHF,TGTGCCACCAAAAACAGGGGGAATCAGCCCCAGCATTTT
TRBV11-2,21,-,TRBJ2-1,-,CASSDPGGRGAAGNSYNEQFF,TGTGCCAGCAGCGACCCTGGGGGCAGGGGAGCAGCGGGGAACTCCTACAATGAGCAGTTCTTC
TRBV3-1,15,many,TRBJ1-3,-,CASSQDSGTGNTIYF,TGTGCCAGCAGCCAAGACTCTGGGACTGGAAACACCATATATTTT
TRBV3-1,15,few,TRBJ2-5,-,CASSQEDRTQETQYF,TGTGCCAGCAGCCAAGAAGACAGAACCCAAGAGACCCAGTACTTC
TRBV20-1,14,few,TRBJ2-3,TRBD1,CSARNRGSTDTQYF,TGCAGTGCTAGAAACAGGGGGAGCACAGATACGCAGTATTTT
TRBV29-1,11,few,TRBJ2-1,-,CSGIPVDEQFF,TGCAGCGGTATTCCTGTGGACGAGCAGTTCTTC
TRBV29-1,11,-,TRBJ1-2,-,CSVEEDYGYTF,TGCAGCGTTGAAGAGGACTATGGCTACACCTTC
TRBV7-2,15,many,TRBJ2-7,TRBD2,CASSVRTSGRGEQYF,TGTGCCAGCAGCGTCCGGACTAGCGGGAGAGGCGAGCAGTACTTC
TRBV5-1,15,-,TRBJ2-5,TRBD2,CASGGSGMRGETRYF,TGCGCCAGCGGGGGTAGCGGGATGCGCGGCGAGACCCGGTACTTC
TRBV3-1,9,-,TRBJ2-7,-,CAGDYEQYF,TGTGCCGGAGATTACGAGCAGTACTTC
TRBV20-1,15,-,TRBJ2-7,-,CSARERQAGSYEQYF,TGCAGTGCTAGGGAGCGGCAGGCCGGCTCCTACGAGCAGTACTTC
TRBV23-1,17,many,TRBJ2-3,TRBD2,CASSRPGTSRNTDTQYF,TGCGCCAGCAGTCGCCCCGGGACTAGTCGGAACACAGATACGCAGTATTTT
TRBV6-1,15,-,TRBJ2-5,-,CASSAQPGFEETQYF,TGTGCCAGCAGTGCTCAACCAGGGTTTGAAGAGACCCAGTACTTC
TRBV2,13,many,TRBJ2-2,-,CASSVVGTGELFF,TGTGCCAGCAGTGTTGTAGGAACCGGGGAGCTGTTTTTT
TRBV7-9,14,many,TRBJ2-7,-,CASSSRANFYEQYF,TGTGCCAGCAGCTCGAGGGCTAATTTCTACGAGCAGTACTTC
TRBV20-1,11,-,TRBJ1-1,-,CSALRTVEDFF,TGCAGTGCTCTCCGGACAGTTGAAGATTTCTTT
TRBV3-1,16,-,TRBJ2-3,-,CASSQDRNPFTDTQYF,TGTGCCAGCAGCCAAGATAGAAACCCGTTCACAGATACGCAGTATTTT
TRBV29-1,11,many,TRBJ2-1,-,CSVGQINEQFF,TGCAGCGTTGGGCAGATCAATGAGCAGTTCTTC
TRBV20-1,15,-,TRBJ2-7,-,CSAKDGLSYSYEQYF,TGCAGTGCTAAAGACGGACTGAGCTACTCCTACGAGCAGTACTTC
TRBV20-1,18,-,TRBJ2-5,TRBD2,CSARDTGTSGRARETQYF,TGCAGTGCTAGGGATACCGGGACTAGCGGGAGGGCCAGAGAGACCCAGTACTTC
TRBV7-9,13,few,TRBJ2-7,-,CASSDRWDDEQYF,TGTGCCAGCAGCGATAGGTGGGATGACGAGCAGTACTTC
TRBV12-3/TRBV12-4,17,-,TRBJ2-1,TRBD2,CASSFPSGRGTYNEQFF,TGTGCCAGCAGTTTTCCTAGCGGGAGGGGAACCTACAATGAGCAGTTCTTC
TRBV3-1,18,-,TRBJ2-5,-,CASCLMTGEGLTSGTQYF,TGTGCCAGCTGTTTAATGACGGGAGAAGGCCTAACCTCGGGGACCCAGTACTTC
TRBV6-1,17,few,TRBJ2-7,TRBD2,CASSDRTSGEPSYEQYF,TGTGCCAGCAGTGACAGGACTAGCGGGGAGCCCTCCTACGAGCAGTACTTC
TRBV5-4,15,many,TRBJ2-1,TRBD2,CASSGTSGSPRLEFF,TGTGCCAGCAGCGGGACTAGCGGGAGCCCCCGATTAGAGTTCTTC
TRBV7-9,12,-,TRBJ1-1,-,CASSLVFSEAFF,TGTGCCAGCAGCTTAGTTTTTTCTGAAGCTTTCTTT
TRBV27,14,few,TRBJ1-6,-,CASSPGGAASPLHF,TGTGCCAGCAGTCCGGGAGGGGCAGCTTCACCCCTCCACTTT
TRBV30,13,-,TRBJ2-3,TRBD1,CAQSGQGADTQYF,TGTGCTCAGAGTGGACAGGGGGCAGATACGCAGTATTTT
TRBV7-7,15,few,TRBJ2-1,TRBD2,CASSSLAGRYNEQFF,TGTGCTAGCAGCTCCCTAGCGGGAAGGTACAATGAGCAGTTCTTC
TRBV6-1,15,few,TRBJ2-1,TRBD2,CASRLTSGRGNEQFF,TGTGCCAGCCGGTTGACTAGCGGGAGGGGTAATGAGCAGTTCTTC
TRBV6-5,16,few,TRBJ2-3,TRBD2,CASSYSISGGEDTQYF,TGTGCCAGCAGTTACTCGATATCGGGGGGGGAAGATACGCAGTATTTT
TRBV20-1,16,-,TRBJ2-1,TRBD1,CCASDPRQGIYNEQFF,TGCTGTGCTAGTGATCCGAGACAGGGAATCTACAATGAGCAGTTCTTC
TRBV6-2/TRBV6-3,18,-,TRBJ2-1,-,CASSYSTIPTRTYNEQFF,TGTGCCAGCAGTTACTCCACCATACCGACCCGAACCTACAATGAGCAGTTCTTC